The next 26 T cell receptor beta chains were all read from a single sample in a study of T cell changes during pregnancy in multiple sclerosis. Sequenced by immunoSEQ multiplex PCR; TCRdb stores in-frame clones only, minus some. There are 35,000 to 55,000 clones in the sample; 80% to 95% occur only once, and over 0.5% lies in the top ten. The sample consisted of CD4+ T cells from peripheral blood mononuclear cells, taken in the third trimester of pregnancy. These receptors were obtained from a female donor with multiple sclerosis, enrolled in a pregnancy study.

V usage is TRBV29-1 and J usage is TRBJ2-3; 14 bases align to TRBD2. The CDR3 is 17 amino acids. Germline lookup yields CDR1 SQVTM and CDR2 ANQGSEA. J was trimmed by 5 bases and V by 4 bases; bases with no gene match: 11. DNA for the CDR3: TGCAGCGTTGCTATACAGGGACTAGCGGGAGCTCTAGATACGCAGTATTTT. The encoded protein is CSVAIQGLAGALDTQYF.

The genes are TRBV15 and TRBJ2-7, with TRBD2 identical over 8 bases. The CDR3 sequence is 15 residues long. CDR1 and CDR2 (germline): LNHNV, YYDKDF (reference sequence). V lost 4 bases and J lost 5; bases outside the gene matches: 10. The CDR3 loop reads CATSTYAGLANEQYF. In DNA, the CDR3 is TGTGCCACCAGCACATACGCCGGACTAGCCAACGAGCAGTACTTC. The full variable domain, in which reference TRBV15 and TRBJ2-7 provide the parts outside the CDR3, is DAMVIQNPRYQVTQFGKPVTLSCSQTLNHNVMYWYQQKSSQAPKLLFHYYDKDFNNEADTPDNFQSRRPNTSFCFLDIRSPGLGDTAMYLCATSTYAGLANEQYFGPGTRLTVT.

The V gene is TRBV5-6, the J gene TRBJ1-1, with TRBD1 matching 11 bases. The CDR3 is made up of 14 amino acids. Germline CDR1 and CDR2: SGHDT and YYEEEE. V was pared by 5 bases and J by 4 bases, with 4 bases of the junction left unmatched. As DNA, the CDR3 is TGTGCCAGCAGAACCGGGACAGGGGGCACTGAAGCTTTCTTT. This translates into CASRTGTGGTEAFF.

This clone appeared a single time. The V and J genes are TRBV28 and TRBJ1-5; D is perhaps TRBD1 (6 bases). This CDR3 is 18 amino acids long. The V end lost 7 bases, the J end lost 0 bases, and 22 bases lay between the germline ends. The germline CDR1 and CDR2 sequences are MDHEN and SYDVKM. The CDR3 is CASIPRGTTGYSNQPQHF. The CDR3 coding sequence is TGTGCCAGCATCCCGAGGGGGACCACAGGTTATAGCAATCAGCCCCAGCATTTT.

This chain connects TRBV6-4 to TRBJ2-5; weak D call: TRBD2 (5 bases). The CDR3 totals 15 residues. In germline, CDR1 is MRHNA, CDR2 SNTAGT. Trimming shortened V by 3 bases and J by 3 bases, and 14 bases separated the two germline ends. CDR3 in DNA: TGTGCCAGCAGTGAAAGCGGTCGGCAGAAAGAGACCCAGTACTTC. Translation gives CASSESGRQKETQYF.

This clone was detected once. The CDR3 is CASSSGRGDEQFF. In DNA form, the CDR3 reads TGTGCCAGCAGTTCAGGACGGGGGGATGAGCAGTTCTTC. This chain connects TRBV7-3 to TRBJ2-1; TRBD2 matches 7 bases. Trimming removed 6 bases from V and 8 bases from J; junction bases left unmatched: 7. The CDR3 spans 13 residues. CDR1 is SGHTA and CDR2 is FQGTGA in the germline V gene.

This chain links TRBV5-5 with TRBJ1-6; the D gene is possibly TRBD1 (5 bases). Trimming left V 2 bases short and J 0 bases short, with 15 bases between. Germline V gives CDR1 SGHKS, CDR2 YYEKEE (reference sequence). There are 18 residues in the CDR3. The CDR3 loop is CASSFSARGSSYNSPLHF. The CDR3 nucleotides read TGTGCCAGCAGCTTTTCGGCGCGGGGGAGCTCCTATAATTCACCCCTCCACTTT. The entire variable domain, with the rest obtained from reference TRBV5-5 and TRBJ1-6, is as follows: DAGVTQSPTHLIKTRGQQVTLRCSPISGHKSVSWYQQVLGQGPQFIFQYYEKEERGRGNFPDRFSARQFPNYSSELNVNALLLGDSALYLCASSFSARGSSYNSPLHFGNGTRLTVT.

The chain is built from TRBV7-2 and TRBJ1-5, with a tentative D call TRBD1 (5 bases). CDR1 and CDR2 from the germline V gene are SGHTA and FQGNSA. The CDR3 consists of 13 residues. V lost 2 bases, J lost 5 bases, and 7 bases lay in between. CDR3 region: CASSLWGDQPQHF. The CDR3 nucleotides read TGTGCCAGCAGCTTATGGGGGGATCAGCCCCAGCATTTT.

This rearrangement joins TRBV11-3 to TRBJ2-1, with 7 bases fitting TRBD2. CDR1 and CDR2 from the germline V gene are SGHNT and YENEEA. V lost 1 base to trimming and J lost 4 bases; unmatched junction nucleotides: 4. The CDR3 consists of 15 residues. The CDR3 here is CASSLGGRGYNEQFF. The CDR3, as DNA: TGTGCCAGCAGCTTAGGCGGGAGAGGATACAATGAGCAGTTCTTC.

The gene calls are TRBV6-1 and TRBJ1-4; 7 positions agree with TRBD1. V was clipped by 6 bases and J by 4 bases; unmatched bases: 5. Germline lookup yields CDR1 MNHNS and CDR2 SASEGT. The CDR3 contains 14 residues. The chain's CDR3 is CASSRGAGNEKLFF. As DNA, the CDR3 is TGTGCCAGCAGCAGGGGGGCTGGTAATGAAAAACTGTTTTTT.

V usage is TRBV7-2 and J usage is TRBJ1-6, with 7 positions matching TRBD1. The CDR3 covers 14 residues. The V gene's germline CDR1 is SGHTA and CDR2 FQGNSA. V lost 1 base and J lost 10; bases outside the gene matches: 4. DNA of the CDR3: TGTGCCAGCAGCTTAGTAACAGGGGTGTCACCCCTCCACTTT. It translates to CASSLVTGVSPLHF.

The chain uses TRBV5-1 and TRBJ2-7; D is ambiguous. The CDR3 contains 12 residues. V was pared by 0 bases and J by 3 bases, with 4 bases between. The V gene's germline CDR1 is SGHRS and CDR2 YFSETQ. In DNA form, the CDR3 reads TGCGCCAGCAGCTTGGTCAGCTACGAGCAGTACTTC. It translates to CASSLVSYEQYF.

The rearrangement links TRBV13 to TRBJ1-2, with 8 bases matching TRBD1. The CDR3 spans 13 residues. With 4 bases clipped from V and 7 bases from J, the junction kept 5 bases outside the gene matches. Germline V CDR1 and CDR2: PRHDT, FYEKMQ (reference sequence). The CDR3 loop reads CASSWTGPGGYTF. The DNA for the CDR3 is TGTGCCAGCAGCTGGACAGGGCCCGGTGGCTACACCTTC.

The chain uses TRBV7-9 and TRBJ2-2; maybe TRBD1 (5 bases). The CDR3 is made up of 14 amino acids. Per the germline V gene, CDR1 is SEHNR and CDR2 is FQNEAQ (reference sequence). The V end was cut by 5 bases, the J end by 4 bases, with 11 bases between. The CDR3 loop is CASSTDIVTGELFF. In DNA form, the CDR3 reads TGTGCCAGCAGCACGGACATAGTCACCGGGGAGCTGTTTTTT.

Details on this clone: A junction end diverges from the germline sequence, so it may reflect a read error. V is TRBV7-2 and J is TRBJ2-7; 9 bases fit TRBD1. The CDR3 has 17 residues. Germline V gives CDR1 SGHTA, CDR2 FQGNSA. Written as DNA, the CDR3 is TGTGCCAGCAGCGTAGCAACCGGGACAGGGCAAACCTACGAGCAGTACTTC. Translating it yields CASSVATGTGQTYEQYF.

V and J are TRBV28 and TRBJ1-5; D perhaps matches TRBD1 (6 bases). CDR3 size: 14 residues. Germline CDR1 is MDHEN and CDR2 is SYDVKM. The V gene lost 5 bases and the J gene lost 7 bases, with 15 bases spanning the gap. The CDR3 region has the DNA TGTGCCAGCAGTCCGCAGGGGAGAAGCCAGCCCCAGCATTTT. Translating gives CASSPQGRSQPQHF.

The gene calls are TRBV10-3 and TRBJ2-1, with TRBD2 matching 11 bases. The germline V gene has CDR1 ENHRY and CDR2 SYGVKD. The junction had 4 bases not matched to a gene; V was cut back by 4 bases and J by 5 bases. The CDR3 extends over 15 amino acids. The CDR3 region is CAISALAGGDNEQFF. The CDR3 DNA reads TGTGCCATCAGTGCGCTAGCGGGAGGAGACAATGAGCAGTTCTTC.

V gene TRBV7-6 combines with J gene TRBJ1-2; 7 nucleotides align to TRBD1. Germline V gene data show CDR1 as SGHVS and CDR2 as FNYEAQ. The CDR3 length is 12 residues. The J segment lost 7 bases and the V segment lost 5 bases, leaving 4 bases of the junction unmatched. In nucleotides, the CDR3 is TGTGCCAGCAGCACACAGGGGTTTGGCTACACCTTC. This codes for CASSTQGFGYTF.

The CDR3 reads CASTPTGGLGSYNEQFF. Written as DNA, the CDR3 is TGTGCCAGCACCCCCACGGGGGGGCTAGGCTCCTACAATGAGCAGTTCTTC. The rearrangement links TRBV28 to TRBJ2-1; the match to TRBD2 covers 8 bases. The V gene's germline CDR1 is MDHEN and CDR2 SYDVKM. The V gene end was trimmed by 7 bases and the J gene end by 0 bases; junction bases not matched to a gene: 11. The CDR3 consists of 17 residues.

The chain recombines TRBV5-1 with TRBJ2-3, with D uncertain. The germline V gene encodes CDR1 SGHRS and CDR2 YFSETQ. The ends were cut back, 0 bases at V and 2 bases at J, with 13 bases in the middle. The CDR3 is made up of 16 amino acids. In DNA, the CDR3 is TGCGCCAGCAGCTTGGAGGAGCCTAGAACCACAGATACGCAGTATTTT. Translation: CASSLEEPRTTDTQYF.

The J gene is TRBJ2-2, the V gene TRBV7-8; weak D call: TRBD2 (5 bases). V lost 5 bases and J 3 bases, leaving 16 bases between the germline ends. Germline V gives CDR1 SGHVS, CDR2 FQNEAQ. The CDR3 spans 16 residues. The CDR3 DNA reads TGTGCCAGCAGCCAGATTTGGACTGGCGACACCGGGGAGCTGTTTTTT. This sequence encodes CASSQIWTGDTGELFF. The full variable domain, its missing parts supplied by reference TRBV7-8 and TRBJ2-2, is GAGVSQSPRYKVAKRGQDVALRCDPISGHVSLFWYQQALGQGPEFLTYFQNEAQLDKSGLPSDRFFAERPEGSVSTLKIQRTQQEDSAVYLCASSQIWTGDTGELFFGEGSRLTVL.

The V gene is TRBV6-6, the J gene TRBJ2-4; unclear D gene. The CDR3 spans 11 residues. Germline values: CDR1 MNHNY, CDR2 SVGAGI (reference sequence). Trimming shortened V by 3 bases and J by 9 bases, and 6 bases separated the two germline ends. Here the CDR3 DNA reads TGTGCCAGCAGTTATTCGGTCATTCAGTACTTC. Translated, it gives CASSYSVIQYF.

V usage is TRBV6-4 and J usage is TRBJ1-1, with D possibly matching TRBD1 (5 bases). The CDR3 has 14 residues. The V end was cut by 0 bases, the J end by 1 base, with 6 bases between. Germline CDR1 and CDR2: MRHNA and SNTAGT. CDR3 sequence: CASSDSDKNTEAFF. The CDR3 DNA follows: TGTGCCAGCAGTGACTCGGACAAGAACACTGAAGCTTTCTTT.

The chain recombines TRBV7-2 with TRBJ1-1; 9 bases are a match to TRBD1. The ends lost 7 bases at V and 6 bases at J; junction bases unmatched: 9. This CDR3 is 14 amino acids long. Germline CDR1 is SGHTA and CDR2 is FQGNSA. CDR3 region: CASTQQGAGAEAFF. The DNA of the CDR3 is TGTGCCAGCACCCAACAGGGGGCGGGAGCTGAAGCTTTCTTT.

The rearrangement joins TRBV15 to TRBJ1-1; 10 bases line up with TRBD1. The ends lost 0 bases at V and 2 bases at J; junction bases unmatched: 3. This CDR3 has 16 amino acids. The germline V gene encodes CDR1 LNHNV and CDR2 YYDKDF (reference sequence). CDR3: CATSRDDRGRNTEAFF. The CDR3 DNA reads as TGTGCCACCAGCAGAGATGACAGGGGGCGAAACACTGAAGCTTTCTTT.

The J gene is TRBJ2-1, the V gene TRBV9; D not resolved. The CDR3 is made up of 15 amino acids. Germline V lookup: CDR1 SGDLS, CDR2 YYNGEE. V dropped 0 bases and J dropped 8 bases, with 15 bases sitting between them. The CDR3 reads CASSVAKHPRDEQFF. In DNA form, the CDR3 reads TGTGCCAGCAGCGTAGCTAAGCACCCTCGGGATGAGCAGTTCTTC.